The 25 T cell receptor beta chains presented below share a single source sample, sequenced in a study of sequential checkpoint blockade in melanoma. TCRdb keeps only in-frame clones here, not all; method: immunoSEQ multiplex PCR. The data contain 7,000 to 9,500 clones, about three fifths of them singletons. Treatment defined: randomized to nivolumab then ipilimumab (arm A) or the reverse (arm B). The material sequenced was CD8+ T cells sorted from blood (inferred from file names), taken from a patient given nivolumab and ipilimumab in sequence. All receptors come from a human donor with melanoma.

As DNA, the CDR3 is TGTGCCAGCAGTCTTAATCCCGCAGGGCCAACTAATGAAAAACTGTTTTTT. This encodes CASSLNPAGPTNEKLFF. The chain employs TRBV27 and TRBJ1-4; a possible D gene is TRBD1 (5 bases). Germline lookup yields CDR1 MNHEY and CDR2 SMNVEV (reference sequence). V was trimmed by 5 bases and J by 0 bases, leaving 16 bases between them. CDR3 size: 17 residues.

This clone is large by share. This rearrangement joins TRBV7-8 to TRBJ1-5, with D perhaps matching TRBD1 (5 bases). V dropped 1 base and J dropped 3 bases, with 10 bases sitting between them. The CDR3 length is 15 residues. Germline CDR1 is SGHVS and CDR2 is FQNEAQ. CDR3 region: CASSLGWGDNQPQHF. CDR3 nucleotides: TGTGCCAGCAGCTTAGGGTGGGGGGACAATCAGCCCCAGCATTTT.

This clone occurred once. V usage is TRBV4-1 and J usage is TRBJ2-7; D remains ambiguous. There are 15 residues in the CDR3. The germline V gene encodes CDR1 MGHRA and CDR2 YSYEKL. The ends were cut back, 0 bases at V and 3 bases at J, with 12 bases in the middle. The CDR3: CASSQDTHRFYEQYF. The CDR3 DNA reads TGCGCCAGCAGCCAAGATACGCACAGATTCTACGAGCAGTACTTC.

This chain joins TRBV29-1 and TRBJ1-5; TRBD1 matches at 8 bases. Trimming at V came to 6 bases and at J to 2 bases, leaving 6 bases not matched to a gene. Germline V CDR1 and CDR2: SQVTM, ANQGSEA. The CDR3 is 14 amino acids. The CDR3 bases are TGCAGCGTGGTGACAGGGGAGGGCAATCAGCCCCAGCATTTT. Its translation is CSVVTGEGNQPQHF.

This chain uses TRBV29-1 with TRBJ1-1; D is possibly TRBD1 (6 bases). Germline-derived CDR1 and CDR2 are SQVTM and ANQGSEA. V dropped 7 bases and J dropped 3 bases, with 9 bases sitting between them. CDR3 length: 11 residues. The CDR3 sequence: CSADSYTEAFF. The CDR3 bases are TGCAGCGCGGACAGTTACACTGAAGCTTTCTTT.

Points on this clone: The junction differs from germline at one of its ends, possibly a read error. CDR3 nucleotide sequence: TGCGCCAGCAGCGACGGACAGGGACAGAACTTC. Encoded protein: CASSDGQGQNF. The chain employs TRBV5-1 and TRBJ2-7, with 8 bases matching TRBD1. This CDR3 is built from 11 residues. CDR1 is SGHRS, CDR2 YFSETQ, per germline. The full variable domain, its missing parts supplied by reference TRBV5-1 and TRBJ2-7, is KAGVTQTPRYLIKTRGQQVTLSCSPISGHRSVSWYQQTPGQGLQFLFEYFSETQRNKGNFPGRFSGRQFSNSRSEMNVSTLELGDSALYLCASSDGQGQNFGPGTRLTVT.

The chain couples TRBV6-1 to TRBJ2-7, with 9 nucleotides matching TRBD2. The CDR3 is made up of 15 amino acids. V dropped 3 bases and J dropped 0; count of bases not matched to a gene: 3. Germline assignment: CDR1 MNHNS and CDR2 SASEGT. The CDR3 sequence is CASSEERGASYEQYF. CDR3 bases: TGTGCCAGCAGTGAGGAGCGGGGGGCCTCCTACGAGCAGTACTTC.

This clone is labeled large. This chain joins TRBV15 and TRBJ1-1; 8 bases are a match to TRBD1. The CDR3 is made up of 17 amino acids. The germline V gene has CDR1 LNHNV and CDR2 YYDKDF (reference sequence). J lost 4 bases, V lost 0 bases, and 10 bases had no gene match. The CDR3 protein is CATSRDAGGGRATEAFF. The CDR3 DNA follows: TGTGCCACCAGCAGAGACGCAGGGGGCGGACGGGCCACTGAAGCTTTCTTT. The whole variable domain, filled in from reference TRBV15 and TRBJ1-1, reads DAMVIQNPRYQVTQFGKPVTLSCSQTLNHNVMYWYQQKSSQAPKLLFHYYDKDFNNEADTPDNFQSRRPNTSFCFLDIRSPGLGDTAMYLCATSRDAGGGRATEAFFGQGTRLTVV.

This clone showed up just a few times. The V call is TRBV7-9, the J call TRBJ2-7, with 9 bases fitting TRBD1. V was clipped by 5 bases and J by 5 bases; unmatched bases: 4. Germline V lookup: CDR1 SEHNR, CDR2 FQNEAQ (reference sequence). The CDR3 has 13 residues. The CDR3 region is CASSRGQGHEQYF. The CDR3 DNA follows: TGTGCCAGCAGCCGGGGACAGGGTCACGAGCAGTACTTC.

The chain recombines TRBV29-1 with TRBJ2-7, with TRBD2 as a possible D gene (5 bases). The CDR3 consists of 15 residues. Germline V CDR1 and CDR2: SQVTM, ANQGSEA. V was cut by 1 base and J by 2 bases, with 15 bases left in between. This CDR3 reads CSVEVARPGAYEQYF. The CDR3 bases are TGCAGCGTTGAAGTGGCCAGACCCGGGGCCTACGAGCAGTACTTC.

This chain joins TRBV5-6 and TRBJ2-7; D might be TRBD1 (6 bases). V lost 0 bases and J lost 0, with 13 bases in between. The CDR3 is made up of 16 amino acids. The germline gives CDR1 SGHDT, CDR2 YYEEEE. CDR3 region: CASSLEQGFTSYEQYF. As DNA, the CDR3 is TGTGCCAGCAGCTTGGAACAGGGTTTCACCTCCTACGAGCAGTACTTC. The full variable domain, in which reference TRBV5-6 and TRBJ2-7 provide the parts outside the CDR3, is DAGVTQSPTHLIKTRGQQVTLRCSPKSGHDTVSWYQQALGQGPQFIFQYYEEEERQRGNFPDRFSGHQFPNYSSELNVNALLLGDSALYLCASSLEQGFTSYEQYFGPGTRLTVT.

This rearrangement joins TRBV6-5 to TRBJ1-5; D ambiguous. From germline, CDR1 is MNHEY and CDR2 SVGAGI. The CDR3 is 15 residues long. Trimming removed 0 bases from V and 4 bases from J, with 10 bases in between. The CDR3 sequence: CASSYSSELNQPQHF. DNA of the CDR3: TGTGCCAGCAGTTACTCGTCGGAACTAAATCAGCCCCAGCATTTT.

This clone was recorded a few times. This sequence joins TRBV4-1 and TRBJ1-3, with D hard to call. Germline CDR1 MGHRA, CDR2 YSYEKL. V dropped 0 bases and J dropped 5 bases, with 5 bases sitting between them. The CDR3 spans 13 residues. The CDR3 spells CASSQDLRNTIYF. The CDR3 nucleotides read TGCGCCAGCAGCCAAGATCTCCGAAACACCATATATTTT.

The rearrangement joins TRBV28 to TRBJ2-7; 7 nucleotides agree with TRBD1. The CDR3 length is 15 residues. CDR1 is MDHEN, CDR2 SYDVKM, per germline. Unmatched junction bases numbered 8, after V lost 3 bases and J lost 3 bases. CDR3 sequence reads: CASSFSGRGFYEQYF. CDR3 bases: TGTGCCAGCAGTTTTTCGGGCAGGGGGTTCTACGAGCAGTACTTC.

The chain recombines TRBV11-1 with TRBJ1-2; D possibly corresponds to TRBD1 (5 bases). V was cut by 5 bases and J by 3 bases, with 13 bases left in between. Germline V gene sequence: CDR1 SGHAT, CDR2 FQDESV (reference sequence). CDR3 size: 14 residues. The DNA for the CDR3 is TGTGCCAGCAGCGACTCAGGGATGTACTATGGCTACACCTTC. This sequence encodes CASSDSGMYYGYTF. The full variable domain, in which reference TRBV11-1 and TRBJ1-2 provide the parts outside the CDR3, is EAEVAQSPRYKITEKSQAVAFWCDPISGHATLYWYRQILGQGPELLVQFQDESVVDDSQLPKDRFSAERLKGVDSTLKIQPAELGDSAMYLCASSDSGMYYGYTFGSGTRLTVV.

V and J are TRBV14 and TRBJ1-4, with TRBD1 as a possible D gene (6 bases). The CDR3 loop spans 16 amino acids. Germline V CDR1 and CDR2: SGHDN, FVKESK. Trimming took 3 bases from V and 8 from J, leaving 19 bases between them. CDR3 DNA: TGTGCCAGCAGCCAGGGTCTAACAGGGCTCCAAGAAAAACTGTTTTTT. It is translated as CASSQGLTGLQEKLFF.

DNA for the CDR3: TGCGCCAGCAGCTCCGGACAGGGTGAGTTTTTTAACACTGAAGCTTTCTTT. Its protein is CASSSGQGEFFNTEAFF. The gene calls are TRBV5-1 and TRBJ1-1; 8 bases line up with TRBD1. The germline gives CDR1 SGHRS, CDR2 YFSETQ. The CDR3 consists of 17 residues. V shed 3 bases and J 2 bases; nucleotides not matched to a gene: 12.

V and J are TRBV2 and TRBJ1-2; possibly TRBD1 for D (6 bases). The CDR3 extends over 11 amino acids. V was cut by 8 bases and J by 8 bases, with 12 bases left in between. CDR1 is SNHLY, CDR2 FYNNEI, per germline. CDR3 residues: CASVAGDGYTF. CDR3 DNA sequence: TGTGCCAGCGTGGCAGGGGACGGCTACACCTTC.

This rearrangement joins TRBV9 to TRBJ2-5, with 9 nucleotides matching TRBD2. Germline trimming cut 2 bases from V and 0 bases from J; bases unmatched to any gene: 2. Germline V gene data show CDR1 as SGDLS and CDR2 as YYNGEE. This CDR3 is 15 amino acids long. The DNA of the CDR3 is TGTGCCAGCAGCGTCGGCGGGGGGGACCAAGAGACCCAGTACTTC. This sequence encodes CASSVGGGDQETQYF.

The chain's CDR3 is CASSPMGGNEKLFF. The CDR3 DNA sequence: TGTGCCAGCAGCCCCATGGGAGGGAATGAAAAACTGTTTTTT. This chain connects TRBV9 to TRBJ1-4; D ambiguous. This CDR3 is 14 amino acids long. Germline CDR1 is SGDLS and CDR2 is YYNGEE. V was trimmed by 4 bases and J by 5 bases, leaving 12 bases between them.

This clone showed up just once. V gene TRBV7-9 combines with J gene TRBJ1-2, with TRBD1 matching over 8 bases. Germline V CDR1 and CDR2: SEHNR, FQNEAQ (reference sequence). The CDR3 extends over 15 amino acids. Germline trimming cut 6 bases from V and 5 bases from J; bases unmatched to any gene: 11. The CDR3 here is CASSRPGGDGYGYTF. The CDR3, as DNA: TGTGCCAGCAGTCGCCCAGGGGGCGATGGGTATGGCTACACCTTC.

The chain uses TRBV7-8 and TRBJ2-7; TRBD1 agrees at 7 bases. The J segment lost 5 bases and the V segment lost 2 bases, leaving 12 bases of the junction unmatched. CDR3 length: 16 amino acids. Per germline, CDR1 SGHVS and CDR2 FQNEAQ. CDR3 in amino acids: CASSLTLQGLPHEQYF. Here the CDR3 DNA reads TGTGCCAGCAGCTTAACCCTACAGGGGTTACCTCACGAGCAGTACTTC.

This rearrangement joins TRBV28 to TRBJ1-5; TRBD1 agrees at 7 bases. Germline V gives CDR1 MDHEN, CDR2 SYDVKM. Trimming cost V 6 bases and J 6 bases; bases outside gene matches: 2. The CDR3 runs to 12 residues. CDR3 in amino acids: CASRQGTQPQHF. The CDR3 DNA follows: TGTGCCAGCAGACAGGGGACTCAGCCCCAGCATTTT.

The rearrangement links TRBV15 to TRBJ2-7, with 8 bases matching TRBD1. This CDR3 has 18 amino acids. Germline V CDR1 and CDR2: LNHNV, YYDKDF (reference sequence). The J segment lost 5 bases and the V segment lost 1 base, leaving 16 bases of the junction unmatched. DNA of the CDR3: TGTGCCACCAGCAGAGGGCCGGTGACGACAGGGGTTAGGCACGAGCAGTACTTC. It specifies CATSRGPVTTGVRHEQYF.

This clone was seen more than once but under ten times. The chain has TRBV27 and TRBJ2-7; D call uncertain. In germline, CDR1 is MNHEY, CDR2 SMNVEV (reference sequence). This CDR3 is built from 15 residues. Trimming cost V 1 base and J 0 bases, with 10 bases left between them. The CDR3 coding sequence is TGTGCCAGCAGTTTATTCCCCGCGGTCTCCTACGAGCAGTACTTC. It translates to CASSLFPAVSYEQYF.